These 5 T cell receptor beta chains were sequenced from one sample in a study of blood T cell repertoires in COVID-19. Profiled with immunoSEQ multiplex PCR; TCRdb holds only in-frame clones, not every one. This sample yields 84,000 or so clones, of which around four fifths are seen a single time; 18% belongs to the top ten. The material sequenced was peripheral blood. The receptors were sampled from a man aged 80 or over with active or convalescent COVID-19.

The CDR3 region has the DNA TGTGCCTGGACCCTCGGGGGGACAGGAGGGTCACCCCTCCACTTT. Translated, it gives CAWTLGGTGGSPLHF. This chain uses TRBV30 with TRBJ1-6; 8 bases align to TRBD1. Germline-derived CDR1 and CDR2 are GTSNPN and SVGIG (reference sequence). Unmatched junction bases numbered 12, after V lost 4 bases and J lost 10 bases. The CDR3 is 15 residues long.

The chain has TRBV7-2 and TRBJ1-5, with TRBD1 as a possible D gene (6 bases). The CDR3 sequence is 13 residues long. CDR1 and CDR2 from the germline V gene are SGHTA and FQGNSA. V lost 5 bases and J lost 7, with 12 bases in between. DNA for the CDR3: TGTGCCAGCAGCCTAGGACAGAACCAGCCCCAGCATTTT. Translation gives CASSLGQNQPQHF.

The chain employs TRBV5-1 and TRBJ2-3; 8 bases match TRBD2. Germline V lookup: CDR1 SGHRS, CDR2 YFSETQ. Unmatched junction bases numbered 8, after V lost 1 base and J lost 4 bases. This CDR3 contains 16 residues. The CDR3 loop reads CASSLQGGGSPDTQYF. As DNA, the CDR3 is TGCGCCAGCAGCTTGCAGGGCGGGGGGAGTCCAGATACGCAGTATTTT.

V usage is TRBV7-8 and J usage is TRBJ2-2, with TRBD1 matching over 7 bases. From germline, CDR1 is SGHVS and CDR2 FQNEAQ. The CDR3 totals 15 residues. Trimming cost V 5 bases and J 1 base; bases outside gene matches: 4. The CDR3 sequence is CASSARTGNTGELFF. The CDR3 bases are TGTGCCAGCAGCGCCCGGACAGGGAACACCGGGGAGCTGTTTTTT.

This sequence joins TRBV3-1 (or the pseudogene TRBV3-2) and TRBJ1-1, with 10 bases matching TRBD1. V lost 4 bases and J lost 5; bases outside the gene matches: 4. The germline V gene encodes CDR1 LGHDT and CDR2 YNNKEL (reference sequence). This CDR3 contains 14 residues. CDR3 coding DNA: TGTGCCAGCAGCCCGGACAGGGGGGCGACTGAAGCTTTCTTT. This translates into CASSPDRGATEAFF.